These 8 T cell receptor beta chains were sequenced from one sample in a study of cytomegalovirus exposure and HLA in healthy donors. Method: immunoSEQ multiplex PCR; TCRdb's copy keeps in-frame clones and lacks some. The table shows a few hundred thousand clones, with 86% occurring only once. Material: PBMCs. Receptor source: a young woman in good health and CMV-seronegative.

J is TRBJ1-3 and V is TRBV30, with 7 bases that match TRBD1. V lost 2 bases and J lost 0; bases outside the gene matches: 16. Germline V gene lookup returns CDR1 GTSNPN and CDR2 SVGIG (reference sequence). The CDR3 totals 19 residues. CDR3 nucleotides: TGTGCCTGGAGTCCAGCCGGGACAGTTTATGGGTCCTCTGGAAACACCATATATTTT. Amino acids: CAWSPAGTVYGSSGNTIYF. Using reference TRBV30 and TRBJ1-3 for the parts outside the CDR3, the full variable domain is SQTIHQWPATLVQPVGSPLSLECTVEGTSNPNLYWYRQAAGRGLQLLFYSVGIGQISSEVPQNLSASRPQDRQFILSSKKLLLSDSGFYLCAWSPAGTVYGSSGNTIYFGEGSWLTVV.

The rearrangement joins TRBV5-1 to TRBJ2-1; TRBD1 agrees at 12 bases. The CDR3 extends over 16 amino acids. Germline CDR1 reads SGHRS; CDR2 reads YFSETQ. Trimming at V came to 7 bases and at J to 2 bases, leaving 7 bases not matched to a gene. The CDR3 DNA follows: TGCGCCAGCGATCCGGGACAGGGGGCCGCCTACAATGAGCAGTTCTTC. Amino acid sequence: CASDPGQGAAYNEQFF.

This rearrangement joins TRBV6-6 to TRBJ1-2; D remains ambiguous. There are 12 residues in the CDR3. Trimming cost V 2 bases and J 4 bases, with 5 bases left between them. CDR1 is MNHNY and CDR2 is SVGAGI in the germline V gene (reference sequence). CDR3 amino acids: CASSYDSYGYTF. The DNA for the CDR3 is TGTGCCAGCAGTTACGATAGCTATGGCTACACCTTC.

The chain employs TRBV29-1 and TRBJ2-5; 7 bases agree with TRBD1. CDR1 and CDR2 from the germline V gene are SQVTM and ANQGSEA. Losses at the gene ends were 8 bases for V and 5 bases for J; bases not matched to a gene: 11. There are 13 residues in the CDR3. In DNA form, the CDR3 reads TGCAGCCCGATCACAGGGGTAGGGGAGACCCAGTACTTC. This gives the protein CSPITGVGETQYF.

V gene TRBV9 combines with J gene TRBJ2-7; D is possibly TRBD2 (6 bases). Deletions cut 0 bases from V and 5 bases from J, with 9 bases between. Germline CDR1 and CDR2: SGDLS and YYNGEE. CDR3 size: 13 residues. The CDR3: CASSVELANEQYF. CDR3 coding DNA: TGTGCCAGCAGCGTAGAACTAGCAAACGAGCAGTACTTC. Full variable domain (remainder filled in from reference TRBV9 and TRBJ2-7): DSGVTQTPKHLITATGQRVTLRCSPRSGDLSVYWYQQSLDQGLQFLIQYYNGEERAKGNILERFSAQQFPDLHSELNLSSLELGDSALYFCASSVELANEQYFGPGTRLTVT.

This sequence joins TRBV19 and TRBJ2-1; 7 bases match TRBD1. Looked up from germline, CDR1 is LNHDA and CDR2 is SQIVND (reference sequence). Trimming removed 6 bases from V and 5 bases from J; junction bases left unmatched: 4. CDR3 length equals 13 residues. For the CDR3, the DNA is TGTGCCAGTAGGAGAGGACAGGACAATGAGCAGTTCTTC. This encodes CASRRGQDNEQFF. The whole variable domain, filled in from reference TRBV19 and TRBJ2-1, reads DGGITQSPKYLFRKEGQNVTLSCEQNLNHDAMYWYRQDPGQGLRLIYYSQIVNDFQKGDIAEGYSVSREKKESFPLTVTSAQKNPTAFYLCASRRGQDNEQFFGPGTRLTVL.

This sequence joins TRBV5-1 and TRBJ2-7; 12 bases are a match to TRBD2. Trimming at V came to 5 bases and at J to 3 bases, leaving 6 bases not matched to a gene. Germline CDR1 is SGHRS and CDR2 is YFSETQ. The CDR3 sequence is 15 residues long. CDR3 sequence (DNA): TGCGCCAGCAGTGAGACTAGCGGGAGCTTCTACGAGCAGTACTTC. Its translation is CASSETSGSFYEQYF.

The CDR3 loop reads CAINTGFGDEQYF. CDR3 DNA: TGTGCCATCAACACAGGGTTTGGGGACGAGCAGTACTTC. The chain employs TRBV10-3 and TRBJ2-7, with D possibly TRBD1 on 6 matching bases. Per the germline V gene, CDR1 is ENHRY and CDR2 is SYGVKD. CDR3 length: 13 amino acids. The V gene lost 7 bases and the J gene lost 5 bases, with 15 bases spanning the gap.